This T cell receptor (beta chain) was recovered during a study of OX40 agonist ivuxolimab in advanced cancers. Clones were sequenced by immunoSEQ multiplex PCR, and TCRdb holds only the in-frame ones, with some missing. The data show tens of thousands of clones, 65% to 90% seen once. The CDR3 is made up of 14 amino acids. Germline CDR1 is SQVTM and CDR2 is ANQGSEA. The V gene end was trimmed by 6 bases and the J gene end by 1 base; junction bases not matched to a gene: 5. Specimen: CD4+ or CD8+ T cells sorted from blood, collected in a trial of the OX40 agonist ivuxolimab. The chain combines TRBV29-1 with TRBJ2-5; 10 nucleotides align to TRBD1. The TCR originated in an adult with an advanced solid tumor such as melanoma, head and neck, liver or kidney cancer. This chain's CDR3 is CSVEDRGIQETQYF. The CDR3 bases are TGCAGCGTAGAGGACAGGGGGATCCAAGAGACCCAGTACTTC.